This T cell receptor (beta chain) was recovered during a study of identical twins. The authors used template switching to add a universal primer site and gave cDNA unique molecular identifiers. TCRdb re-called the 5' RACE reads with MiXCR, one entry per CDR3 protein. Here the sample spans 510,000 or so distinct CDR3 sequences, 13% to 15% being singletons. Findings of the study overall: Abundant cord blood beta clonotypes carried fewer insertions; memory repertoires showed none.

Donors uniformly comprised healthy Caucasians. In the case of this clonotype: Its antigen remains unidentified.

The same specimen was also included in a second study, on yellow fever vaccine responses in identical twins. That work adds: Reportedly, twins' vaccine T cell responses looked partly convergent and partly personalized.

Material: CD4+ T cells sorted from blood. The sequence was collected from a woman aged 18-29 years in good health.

Here the CDR3 DNA reads TGCGCCAGCAGCTTCGTTTTGGGTGGGAGCGCCTACGAGCAGTACTTC. This encodes CASSFVLGGSAYEQYF. The V and J genes are TRBV5-1 and TRBJ2-7, with a possible D match to TRBD2 (5 bases). Germline V lookup: CDR1 SGHRS, CDR2 YFSETQ. V was trimmed by 2 bases and J by 2 bases, leaving 17 bases between them. This CDR3 has 16 amino acids.